These T cell receptor beta chains were read from a single sample in a study of T cell responses to AZD1222 COVID-19 vaccine. The repertoire was sequenced with immunoSEQ multiplex PCR; TCRdb's copy has only in-frame clones and lacks some. The sample records 100,000 to 150,000 clones, roughly 89% being singletons. The sequences come from peripheral blood, collected on day 0 of MenACWY control vaccination. The receptor set was obtained from an adult in good health. Both conserved end residues are part of each CDR3. The D gene is left open where the match is weak.

v_call d_call cdr3_aa
TRBV29-1 TRBD1 CSVDHRGNEQFF
TRBV4-1 TRBD2 CASSHQGLAVTYEQYF
TRBV11-2 . CASSPQGDTQYF
TRBV28 TRBD2 CASSLGLSGASYNEQFF
TRBV12-3/TRBV12-4 . CASSLSGPYEQYF
TRBV12-3/TRBV12-4 . CASSRNTNQPQHF
TRBV7-3 . CASSLTRDLYNEQFF
TRBV11-3 TRBD2 CASSLEGRGTSDNEQFF
TRBV5-8 TRBD2 CASSGGLTGGPYNEQFF
TRBV28 TRBD2 CASSLLAGDGYEQYF
TRBV29-1 . CSVAEHSNQPQHF
TRBV10-2 . CASSPARGSTDTQYF
TRBV4-1 . CASSQDQSSRGYTF
TRBV12-2 . CASRLRAGSYNEQFF